Below are 19 T cell receptor beta chains sequenced from a single sample in a study of early T cells in non-severe SARS-CoV-2 infection. One entry per CDR3 protein results from TCRdb running MiXCR on the 5' RACE reads. The repertoire consists of about 110,000 distinct CDR3 sequences, with about 12% occurring once and the leading ten covering roughly 2.9%. Source material: whole blood. The receptors were sampled from an adult who was a healthcare worker with PCR-confirmed SARS-CoV-2 infection or an uninfected control (not recorded which).

This chain connects TRBV5-6 to TRBJ2-7; D remains ambiguous. This CDR3 has 15 residues. Per the germline V gene, CDR1 is SGHDT and CDR2 is YYEEEE. The ends were cut back, 3 bases at V and 2 bases at J, with 15 bases in the middle. CDR3 nucleotide sequence: TGTGCCAGCAGCTCCTCCCTCGTCCCTGCCTACGAGCAGTACTTC. Amino acids: CASSSSLVPAYEQYF.

This clonotype occurred a few times. The chain links TRBV7-9 to TRBJ1-6, with TRBD1 as a possible D gene (5 bases). V was clipped by 5 bases and J by 7 bases, with 21 bases between them. CDR1 is SEHNR, CDR2 FQNEAQ, per germline (reference sequence). This CDR3 comprises 17 residues. CDR3 sequence reads: CASSLQAGGTANSPLHF. The CDR3 coding sequence is TGTGCCAGCAGCCTGCAGGCTGGGGGGACGGCCAATTCACCCCTCCACTTT.

The chain recombines TRBV28 with TRBJ1-1, with D possibly matching TRBD1 (6 bases). V lost 8 bases to trimming and J lost 1 base, with 8 bases between them. Germline CDR1 is MDHEN and CDR2 is SYDVKM. The CDR3 loop spans 12 amino acids. The CDR3 sequence: CASQTGNTEAFF. The CDR3 bases are TGTGCCAGCCAGACAGGGAACACTGAAGCTTTCTTT.

The chain joins TRBV7-9 to TRBJ2-1, with D possibly being TRBD1 (6 bases). CDR1 SEHNR and CDR2 FQNEAQ come from the germline V gene (reference sequence). The CDR3 contains 15 residues. Trimming removed 5 bases at V and 0 bases at J, with 11 bases between. DNA of the CDR3: TGTGCCAGCAGCACGGAGGACAGCTCCTACAATGAGCAGTTCTTC. Translated: CASSTEDSSYNEQFF.

This clonotype has at least ten counts. The chain employs TRBV18 and TRBJ2-7; D is ambiguous. V dropped 2 bases and J dropped 3 bases, with 17 bases sitting between them. This CDR3 spans 16 amino acids. The V gene's germline CDR1 is KGHSH and CDR2 LQKENI. The CDR3 reads CASSPTSAAPGYEQYF. DNA for the CDR3: TGTGCCAGCTCACCAACGTCTGCGGCCCCTGGCTACGAGCAGTACTTC.

The chain carries TRBV6-5 and TRBJ2-7; 9 positions agree with TRBD1. J gave up 3 bases and V 5 bases, and 14 bases lay outside the gene matches. This CDR3 comprises 17 residues. Germline values: CDR1 MNHEY, CDR2 SVGAGI. The CDR3 spells CASSRSGTGSQLYEQYF. CDR3 nucleotide sequence: TGTGCCAGCAGTCGATCCGGGACAGGGTCCCAACTCTACGAGCAGTACTTC.

This clonotype appeared many times. The rearrangement links TRBV5-6 to TRBJ2-7, with 9 bases matching TRBD1. CDR3 length: 14 amino acids. The ends lost 2 bases at V and 5 bases at J; junction bases unmatched: 5. CDR1 is SGHDT and CDR2 is YYEEEE in the germline V gene. CDR3 residues: CASSFPGQGNEQYF. The CDR3 DNA is TGTGCCAGCAGCTTCCCGGGACAGGGAAACGAGCAGTACTTC.

The rearrangement uses TRBV7-8 and TRBJ2-1; D is unclear. The V and J ends lost 0 bases and 0 bases respectively, with 12 bases between them. CDR1 SGHVS and CDR2 FQNEAQ come from the germline V gene. CDR3 length: 17 amino acids. DNA of the CDR3: TGTGCCAGCAGCTTAGCACCATCCTTGAGCTCCTACAATGAGCAGTTCTTC. This encodes CASSLAPSLSSYNEQFF.

The V and J genes are TRBV4-2 and TRBJ2-3; D ambiguous. CDR1 and CDR2 from the germline V gene are LGHNA and YNFKEQ. V was trimmed by 6 bases and J by 0 bases, leaving 7 bases between them. This CDR3 region has 13 residues. CDR3 bases: TGTGCCAGCAGGACTGGGAGCACAGATACGCAGTATTTT. Its translation is CASRTGSTDTQYF.

This clonotype was observed a few times. J is TRBJ2-1 and V is TRBV5-1; D remains ambiguous. In germline, CDR1 is SGHRS, CDR2 YFSETQ. The CDR3 runs to 17 residues. Trimming stripped 1 base from V and 1 base from J, with 15 bases between. The CDR3 loop reads CASSLNRAVGSYNEQFF. The CDR3 DNA follows: TGCGCCAGCAGCTTGAACCGCGCAGTAGGGTCCTACAATGAGCAGTTCTTC.

This clonotype was observed a few times. V is TRBV5-5 and J is TRBJ2-2, with D maybe TRBD1 (5 bases). Trimming took 2 bases from V and 4 from J, leaving 15 bases between them. The CDR3 totals 16 residues. Germline-derived CDR1 and CDR2 are SGHKS and YYEKEE (reference sequence). In DNA form, the CDR3 reads TGTGCCAGCAGCTTCCGTGCGCAGGGATTCACCGGGGAGCTGTTTTTT. This gives the protein CASSFRAQGFTGELFF.

This clonotype occurred a few times. The gene calls are TRBV6-5 and TRBJ2-3; maybe TRBD1 (6 bases). Trimming took 6 bases from V and 2 from J, leaving 15 bases between them. Germline V gene sequence: CDR1 MNHEY, CDR2 SVGAGI. The CDR3 runs 15 residues. The CDR3 coding sequence is TGTGCCAGCAGCCTACTAGGGGGAAACACAGATACGCAGTATTTT. It translates to CASSLLGGNTDTQYF.

In its sample, this clonotype was seen a few times. The DNA for the CDR3 is TGTGCCTGGAGCCGTACCCGGATTTCAGAGGGGAGCTTTAATTCACCCCTCCACTTT. Translating it yields CAWSRTRISEGSFNSPLHF. The rearrangement joins TRBV30 to TRBJ1-6, with a possible D match to TRBD1 (5 bases). Germline V gives CDR1 GTSNPN, CDR2 SVGIG (reference sequence). This CDR3 contains 19 residues. Trimming took 3 bases from V and 6 from J, leaving 27 bases between them.

This clonotype was counted many times. The rearrangement joins TRBV20-1 to TRBJ1-3; no clear D gene. The CDR3 runs 13 residues. V was shortened by 3 bases and J by 6 bases, with 12 bases between the two germline ends. Germline loops: CDR1 DFQATT, CDR2 SNEGSKA (reference sequence). CDR3 sequence reads: CSASRIAENTIYF. The CDR3 DNA follows: TGCAGTGCTAGCCGGATTGCCGAAAACACCATATATTTT.

This chain links TRBV5-5 with TRBJ2-7; TRBD1 matches at 7 bases. CDR1 and CDR2 (germline): SGHKS, YYEKEE (reference sequence). Trimming removed 4 bases from V and 2 bases from J; junction bases left unmatched: 9. The CDR3 extends over 15 amino acids. The CDR3 reads CASSQDRTPPYEQYF. CDR3 nucleotide sequence: TGTGCCAGCAGCCAGGACAGGACCCCTCCCTACGAGCAGTACTTC.

Of note for this clonotype: A much more abundant neighbour one base away suggests this may be a read error. The CDR3 DNA reads as TGCGCCAGCAGTGAGTCCCGGTGGACTGGAGCTTTCTTT. Protein: CASSESRWTGAFF. The rearrangement uses TRBV10-2 and TRBJ1-1, with D unresolved. The CDR3 contains 13 residues. Germline CDR1 and CDR2: WSHSY and SAAADI.

V gene TRBV28 combines with J gene TRBJ1-4; TRBD1 is a possible D gene (6 bases). The germline V gene has CDR1 MDHEN and CDR2 SYDVKM. The CDR3 is 13 amino acids. Deletions cut 2 bases from V and 14 bases from J, with 15 bases between. The CDR3 DNA is TGTGCCAGCAGTTTAAGGGGGGCATATCGCCTGTTTTTT. It specifies CASSLRGAYRLFF.

The CDR3 reads CASSQMGNTIYF. CDR3 nucleotides: TGTGCCAGCAGCCAAATGGGAAACACCATATATTTT. The rearrangement uses TRBV3-1 and TRBJ1-3; no definite D call. The CDR3 sequence is 12 residues long. Trimming shortened V by 2 bases and J by 4 bases, and 3 bases separated the two germline ends. Germline V gene lookup returns CDR1 LGHDT and CDR2 YNNKEL (reference sequence). Full variable domain (rest looked up from reference TRBV3-1 and TRBJ1-3): DTAVSQTPKYLVTQMGNDKSIKCEQNLGHDTMYWYKQDSKKFLKIMFSYNNKELIINETVPNRFSPKSPDKAHLNLHINSLELGDSAVYFCASSQMGNTIYFGEGSWLTVV.

A note on this clonotype: A much bigger clone sits one base away, suggesting this may be a read error. The chain recombines TRBV14 with TRBJ2-3; D call uncertain. The DNA end favors TRBJ1-5, so the J call may be wrong. Germline CDR1 is SGHDN and CDR2 is FVKESK. This CDR3 comprises 14 residues. The CDR3 reads CASSQEVRGDTQHF. DNA for the CDR3: TGTGCCAGCAGCCAAGAGGTCCGAGGCGATACGCAGCATTTT.